This TCR beta chain is from a study of blood T cell repertoires in COVID-19. For the study at large: Some COVID-19 samples were acute and others convalescent; all came from the United States, Italy and Spain. Sources were T cells, B-cell-depleted T cells, or PBMCs; the material itself was cDNA or gDNA.

This CDR3 spans 13 amino acids. With 3 bases removed from V and 4 bases from J, the gap between germline ends came to 8 bases. CDR1 and CDR2 from the germline V gene are SEHNR and FQNEAQ (reference sequence). As originally analysed: Estimated nucleated cell counts came from reference gene primer amplification. Repertoires were generated with immunoSEQ multiplex PCR, while TCRdb's copy carries only in-frame clones and drops some. The V and J calls and clone size come from that table; D and trimming were worked out from the DNA. The data contain about 200,000 clones, approximately 82% of them seen just once; the ten biggest clones take up less than 15%.

This sequence was found in a human donor in a cohort sampled during active COVID-19. The gene calls are TRBV7-9 and TRBJ2-3; D is possibly TRBD2 (6 bases). Sequencing was carried out using peripheral blood. The CDR3 coding sequence is TGTGCCAGCAGCTTCCGACTAGCAGATACGCAGTATTTT. Protein sequence: CASSFRLADTQYF.